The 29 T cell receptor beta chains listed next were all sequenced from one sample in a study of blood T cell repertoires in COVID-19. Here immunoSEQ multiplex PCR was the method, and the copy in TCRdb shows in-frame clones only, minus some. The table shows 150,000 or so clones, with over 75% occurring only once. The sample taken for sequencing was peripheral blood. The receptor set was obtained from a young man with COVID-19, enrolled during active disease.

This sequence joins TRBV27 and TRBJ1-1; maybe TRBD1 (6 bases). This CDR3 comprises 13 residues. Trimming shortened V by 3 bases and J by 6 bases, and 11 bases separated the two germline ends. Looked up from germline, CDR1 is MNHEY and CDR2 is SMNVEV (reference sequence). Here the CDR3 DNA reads TGTGCCAGCAGTTTGATAGGGGGGGCTGAAGCTTTCTTT. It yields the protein CASSLIGGAEAFF.

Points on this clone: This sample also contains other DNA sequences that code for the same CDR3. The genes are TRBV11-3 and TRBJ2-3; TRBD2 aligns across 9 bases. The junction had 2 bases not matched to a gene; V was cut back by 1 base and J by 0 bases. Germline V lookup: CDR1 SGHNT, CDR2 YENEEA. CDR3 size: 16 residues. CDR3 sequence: CASSLGTSGSTDTQYF. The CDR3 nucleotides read TGTGCCAGCAGCTTAGGCACTAGCGGGAGCACAGATACGCAGTATTTT. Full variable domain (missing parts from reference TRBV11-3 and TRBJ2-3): EAGVVQSPRYKIIEKKQPVAFWCNPISGHNTLYWYLQNLGQGPELLIRYENEEAVDDSQLPKDRFSAERLKGVDSTLKIQPAELGDSAVYLCASSLGTSGSTDTQYFGPGTRLTVL.

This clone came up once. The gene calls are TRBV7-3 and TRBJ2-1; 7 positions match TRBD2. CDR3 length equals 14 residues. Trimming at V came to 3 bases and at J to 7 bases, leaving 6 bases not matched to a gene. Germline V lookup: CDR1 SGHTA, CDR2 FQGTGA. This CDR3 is CASSLAGVGNEQFF. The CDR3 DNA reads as TGTGCCAGCAGCTTGGCGGGAGTGGGGAATGAGCAGTTCTTC.

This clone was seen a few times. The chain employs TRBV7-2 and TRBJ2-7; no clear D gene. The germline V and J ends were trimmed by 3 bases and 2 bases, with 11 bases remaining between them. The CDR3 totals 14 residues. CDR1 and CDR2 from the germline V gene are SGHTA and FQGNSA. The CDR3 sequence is CASSFSTSAYEQYF. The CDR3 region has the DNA TGTGCCAGCAGCTTTAGCACCTCGGCCTACGAGCAGTACTTC.

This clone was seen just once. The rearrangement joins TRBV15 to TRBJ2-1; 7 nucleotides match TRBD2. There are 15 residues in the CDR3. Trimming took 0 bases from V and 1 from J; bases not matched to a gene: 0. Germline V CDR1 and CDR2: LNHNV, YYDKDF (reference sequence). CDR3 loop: CATSRDSGSYNEQFF. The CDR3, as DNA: TGTGCCACCAGCAGAGATAGCGGGTCCTACAATGAGCAGTTCTTC.

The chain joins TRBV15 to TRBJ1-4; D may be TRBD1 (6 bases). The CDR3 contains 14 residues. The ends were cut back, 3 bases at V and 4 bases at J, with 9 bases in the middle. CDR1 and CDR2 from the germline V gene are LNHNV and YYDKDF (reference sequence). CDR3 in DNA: TGTGCCACCAGCAGTGGACAGTATAATGAAAAACTGTTTTTT. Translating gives CATSSGQYNEKLFF.

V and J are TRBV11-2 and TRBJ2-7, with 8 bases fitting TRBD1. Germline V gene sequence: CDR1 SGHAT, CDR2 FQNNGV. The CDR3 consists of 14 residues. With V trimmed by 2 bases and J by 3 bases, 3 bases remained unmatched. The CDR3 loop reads CASSLWTGNYEQYF. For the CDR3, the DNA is TGTGCCAGCAGCTTATGGACAGGGAACTACGAGCAGTACTTC.

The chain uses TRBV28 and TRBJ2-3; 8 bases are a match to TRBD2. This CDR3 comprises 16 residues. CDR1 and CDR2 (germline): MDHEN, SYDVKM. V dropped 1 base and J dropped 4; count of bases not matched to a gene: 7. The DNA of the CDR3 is TGTGCCAGCAGTTTATCGGCTAGCGGGTTGGCAGATACGCAGTATTTT. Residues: CASSLSASGLADTQYF.

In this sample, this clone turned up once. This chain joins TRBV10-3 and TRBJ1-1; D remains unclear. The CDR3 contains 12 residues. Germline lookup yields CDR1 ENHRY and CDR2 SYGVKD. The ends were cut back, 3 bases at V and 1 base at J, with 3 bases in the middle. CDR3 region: CAISDGNTEAFF. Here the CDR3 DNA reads TGTGCCATCAGTGACGGGAACACTGAAGCTTTCTTT.

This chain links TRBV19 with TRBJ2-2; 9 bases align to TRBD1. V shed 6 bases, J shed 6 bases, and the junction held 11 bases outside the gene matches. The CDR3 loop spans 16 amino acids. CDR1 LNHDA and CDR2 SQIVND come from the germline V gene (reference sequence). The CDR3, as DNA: TGTGCCAGTAGCCCGGGACAGGGAGGTATGGCCGGGGAGCTGTTTTTT. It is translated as CASSPGQGGMAGELFF. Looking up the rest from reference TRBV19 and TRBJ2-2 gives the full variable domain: DGGITQSPKYLFRKEGQNVTLSCEQNLNHDAMYWYRQDPGQGLRLIYYSQIVNDFQKGDIAEGYSVSREKKESFPLTVTSAQKNPTAFYLCASSPGQGGMAGELFFGEGSRLTVL.

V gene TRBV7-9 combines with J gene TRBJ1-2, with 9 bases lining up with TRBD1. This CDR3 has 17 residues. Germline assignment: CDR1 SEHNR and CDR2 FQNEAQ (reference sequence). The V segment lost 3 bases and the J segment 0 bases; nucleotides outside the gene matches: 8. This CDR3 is CASSFGDRGTTNYGYTF. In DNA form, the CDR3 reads TGTGCCAGCAGCTTTGGCGACAGGGGGACCACTAACTATGGCTACACCTTC.

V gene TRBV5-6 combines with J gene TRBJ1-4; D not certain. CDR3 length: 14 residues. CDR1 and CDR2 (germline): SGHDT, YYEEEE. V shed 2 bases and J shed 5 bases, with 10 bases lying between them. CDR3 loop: CASSFGFGNEKLFF. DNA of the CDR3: TGTGCCAGCAGCTTCGGGTTTGGGAATGAAAAACTGTTTTTT.

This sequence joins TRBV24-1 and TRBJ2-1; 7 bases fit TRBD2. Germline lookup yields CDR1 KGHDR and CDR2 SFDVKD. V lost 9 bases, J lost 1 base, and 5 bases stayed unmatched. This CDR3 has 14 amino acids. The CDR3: CATGGSGSYNEQFF. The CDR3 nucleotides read TGTGCCACCGGCGGGAGCGGTTCCTACAATGAGCAGTTCTTC.

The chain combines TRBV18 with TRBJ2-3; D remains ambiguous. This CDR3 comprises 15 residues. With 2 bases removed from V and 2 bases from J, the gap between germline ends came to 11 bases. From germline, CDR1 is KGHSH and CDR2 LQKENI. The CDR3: CASSPGKTNTDTQYF. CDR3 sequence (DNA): TGTGCCAGCTCACCAGGTAAAACAAACACAGATACGCAGTATTTT.

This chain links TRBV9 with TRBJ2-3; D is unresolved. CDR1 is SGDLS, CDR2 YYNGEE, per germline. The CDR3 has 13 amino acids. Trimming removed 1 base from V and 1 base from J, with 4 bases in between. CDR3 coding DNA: TGTGCCAGCAGCGTATCGGGCACAGATACGCAGTATTTT. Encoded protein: CASSVSGTDTQYF.

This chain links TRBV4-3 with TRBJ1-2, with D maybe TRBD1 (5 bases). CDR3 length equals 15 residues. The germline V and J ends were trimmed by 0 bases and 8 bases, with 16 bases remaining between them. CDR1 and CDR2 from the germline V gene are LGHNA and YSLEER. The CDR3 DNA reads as TGCGCCAGCAGCCAAGAAGTTAGGGGTGATTGGGGCTACACCTTC. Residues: CASSQEVRGDWGYTF.

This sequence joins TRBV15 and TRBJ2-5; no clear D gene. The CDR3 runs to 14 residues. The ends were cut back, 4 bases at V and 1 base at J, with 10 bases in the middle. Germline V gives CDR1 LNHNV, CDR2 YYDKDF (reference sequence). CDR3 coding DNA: TGTGCCACCAGCACAAGACTGGTCCAAGAGACCCAGTACTTC. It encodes CATSTRLVQETQYF.

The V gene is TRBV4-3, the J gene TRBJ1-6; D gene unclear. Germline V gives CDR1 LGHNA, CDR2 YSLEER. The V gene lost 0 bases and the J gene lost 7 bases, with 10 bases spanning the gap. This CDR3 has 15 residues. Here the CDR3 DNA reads TGCGCCAGCAGCCAAGATGGGCAGCCGAATTCACCCCTCCACTTT. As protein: CASSQDGQPNSPLHF.

This CDR3 reads CASSPGVGYEQYF. The CDR3 DNA is TGTGCCAGCAGCCCGGGAGTGGGTTACGAGCAGTACTTC. The gene calls are TRBV5-6 and TRBJ2-7; perhaps TRBD2 as D (6 bases). V was trimmed by 4 bases and J by 4 bases, leaving 12 bases between them. The CDR3 has 13 amino acids. Germline CDR1 SGHDT, CDR2 YYEEEE. The variable domain in full, with the rest retrieved from reference TRBV5-6 and TRBJ2-7, is DAGVTQSPTHLIKTRGQQVTLRCSPKSGHDTVSWYQQALGQGPQFIFQYYEEEERQRGNFPDRFSGHQFPNYSSELNVNALLLGDSALYLCASSPGVGYEQYFGPGTRLTVT.

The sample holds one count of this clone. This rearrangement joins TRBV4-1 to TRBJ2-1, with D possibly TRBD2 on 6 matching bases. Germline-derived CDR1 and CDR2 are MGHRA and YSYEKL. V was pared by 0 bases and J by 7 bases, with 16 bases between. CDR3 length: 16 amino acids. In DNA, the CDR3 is TGCGCCAGCAGCCAAGATGCGGGAATAGGGGTTAATGAGCAGTTCTTC. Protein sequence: CASSQDAGIGVNEQFF.

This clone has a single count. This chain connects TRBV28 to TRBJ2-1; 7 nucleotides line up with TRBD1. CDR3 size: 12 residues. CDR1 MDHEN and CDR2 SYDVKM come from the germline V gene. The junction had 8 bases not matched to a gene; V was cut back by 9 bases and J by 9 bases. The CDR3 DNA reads TGTGCCAGTCGAGAGGGGGCGGGTGAGCAGTTCTTC. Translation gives CASREGAGEQFF. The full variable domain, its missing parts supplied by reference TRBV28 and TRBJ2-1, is DVKVTQSSRYLVKRTGEKVFLECVQDMDHENMFWYRQDPGLGLRLIYFSYDVKMKEKGDIPEGYSVSREKKERFSLILESASTNQTSMYLCASREGAGEQFFGPGTRLTVL.

The CDR3 here is CASSLLAGRVVGSYNEQFF. The CDR3 DNA follows: TGTGCCAGCAGTTTGCTAGCGGGAAGAGTGGTGGGCTCCTACAATGAGCAGTTCTTC. The chain employs TRBV28 and TRBJ2-1; 9 bases are a match to TRBD2. The germline V gene encodes CDR1 MDHEN and CDR2 SYDVKM. V gave up 3 bases and J gave up 0 bases; unmatched junction bases: 12. The CDR3 sequence is 19 residues long. Full variable domain (missing parts from reference TRBV28 and TRBJ2-1): DVKVTQSSRYLVKRTGEKVFLECVQDMDHENMFWYRQDPGLGLRLIYFSYDVKMKEKGDIPEGYSVSREKKERFSLILESASTNQTSMYLCASSLLAGRVVGSYNEQFFGPGTRLTVL.

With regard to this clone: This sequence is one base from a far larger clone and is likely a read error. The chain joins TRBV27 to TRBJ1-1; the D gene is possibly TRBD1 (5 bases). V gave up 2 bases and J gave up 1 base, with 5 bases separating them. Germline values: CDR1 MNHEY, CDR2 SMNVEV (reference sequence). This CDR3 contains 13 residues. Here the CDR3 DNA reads TGTGCCAGCAGTTTACAGGGGAACACTGAAGCTTTCTTT. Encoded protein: CASSLQGNTEAFF.

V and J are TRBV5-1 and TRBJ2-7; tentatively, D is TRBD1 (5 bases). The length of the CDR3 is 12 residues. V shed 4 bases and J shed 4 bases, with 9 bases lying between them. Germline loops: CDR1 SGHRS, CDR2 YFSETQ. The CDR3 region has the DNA TGCGCCAGCAGCCAAACAGGTTACGAGCAGTACTTC. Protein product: CASSQTGYEQYF.

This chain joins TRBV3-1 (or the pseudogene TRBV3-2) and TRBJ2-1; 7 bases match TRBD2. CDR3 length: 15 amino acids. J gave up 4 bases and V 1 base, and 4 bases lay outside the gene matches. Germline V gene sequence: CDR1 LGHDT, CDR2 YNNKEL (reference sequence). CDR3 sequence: CASSQAASGYNEQFF. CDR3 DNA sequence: TGTGCCAGCAGCCAAGCGGCTAGCGGTTACAATGAGCAGTTCTTC.

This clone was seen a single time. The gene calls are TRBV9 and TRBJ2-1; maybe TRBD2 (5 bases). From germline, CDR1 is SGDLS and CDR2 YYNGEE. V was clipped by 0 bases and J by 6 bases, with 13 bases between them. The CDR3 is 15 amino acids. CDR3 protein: CASSVAPSPSNEQFF. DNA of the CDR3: TGTGCCAGCAGCGTAGCTCCTAGCCCATCCAATGAGCAGTTCTTC.

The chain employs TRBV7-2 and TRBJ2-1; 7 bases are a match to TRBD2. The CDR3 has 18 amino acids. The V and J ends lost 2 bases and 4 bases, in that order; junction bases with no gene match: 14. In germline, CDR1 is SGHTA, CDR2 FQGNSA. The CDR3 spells CASSLRAVGDYRYNEQFF. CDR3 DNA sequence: TGTGCCAGCAGCTTACGCGCGGTAGGGGACTACCGATACAATGAGCAGTTCTTC.

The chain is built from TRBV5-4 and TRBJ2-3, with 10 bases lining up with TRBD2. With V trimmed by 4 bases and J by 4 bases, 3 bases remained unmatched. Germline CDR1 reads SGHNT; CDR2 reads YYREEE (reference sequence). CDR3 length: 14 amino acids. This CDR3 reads CASSPGLAADTQYF. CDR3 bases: TGTGCCAGCAGCCCCGGACTAGCGGCAGATACGCAGTATTTT.

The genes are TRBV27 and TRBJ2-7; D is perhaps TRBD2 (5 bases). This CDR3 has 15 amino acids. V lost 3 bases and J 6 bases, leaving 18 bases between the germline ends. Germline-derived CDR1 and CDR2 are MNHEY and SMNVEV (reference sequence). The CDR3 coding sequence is TGTGCCAGCAGTTTTAGTCCCACGACTAAAGCCGAGCAGTACTTC. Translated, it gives CASSFSPTTKAEQYF.